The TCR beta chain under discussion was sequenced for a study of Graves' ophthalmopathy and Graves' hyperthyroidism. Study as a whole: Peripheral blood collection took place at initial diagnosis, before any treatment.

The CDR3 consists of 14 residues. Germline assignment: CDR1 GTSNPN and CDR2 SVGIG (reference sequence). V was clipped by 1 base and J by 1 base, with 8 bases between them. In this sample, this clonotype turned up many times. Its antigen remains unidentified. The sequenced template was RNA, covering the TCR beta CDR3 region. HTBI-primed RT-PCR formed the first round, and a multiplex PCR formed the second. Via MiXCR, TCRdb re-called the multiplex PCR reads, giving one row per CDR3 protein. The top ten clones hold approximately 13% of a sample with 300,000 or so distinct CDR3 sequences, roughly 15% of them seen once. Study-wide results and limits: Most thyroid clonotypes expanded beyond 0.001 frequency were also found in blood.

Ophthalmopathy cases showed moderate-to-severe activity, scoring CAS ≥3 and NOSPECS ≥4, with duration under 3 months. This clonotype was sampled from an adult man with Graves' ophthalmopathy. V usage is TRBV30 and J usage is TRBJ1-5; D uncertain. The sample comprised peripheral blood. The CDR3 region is CAWSGTVSNQPQHF. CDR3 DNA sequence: TGTGCCTGGAGTGGGACGGTCAGCAATCAGCCCCAGCATTTT.